The T cell receptor (beta chain) under discussion was sequenced for a study of T cell responses to AZD1222 COVID-19 vaccine. Overall study findings and caveats: Nearly half of spike-specific TCRs reportedly target variant regions that are unmutated in the B.1.351 and B.1.1.7 variants. Among the donors, most were white British and more were female, and clonal diversity was possibly underestimated.

The table came from immunoSEQ multiplex PCR; TCRdb's copy has only in-frame clones and leaves some out. The repertoire holds over 70,000 clones, with roughly 87% as singletons. As regards this clone: Its antigen is not known.

This sample comprised peripheral blood, obtained 28 days after the second AZD1222 dose. The source of this sequence is an adult who received the AZD1222 COVID-19 vaccine.

This chain's CDR3 is CASSPGLAGVETQYF. As DNA, the CDR3 is TGTGCCAGCAGCCCGGGACTAGCGGGGGTAGAGACCCAGTACTTC. The rearrangement uses TRBV9 and TRBJ2-5, with 14 bases aligning to TRBD2. J lost 4 bases, V lost 4 bases, and 3 bases had no gene match. This CDR3 contains 15 residues. The germline V gene has CDR1 SGDLS and CDR2 YYNGEE.